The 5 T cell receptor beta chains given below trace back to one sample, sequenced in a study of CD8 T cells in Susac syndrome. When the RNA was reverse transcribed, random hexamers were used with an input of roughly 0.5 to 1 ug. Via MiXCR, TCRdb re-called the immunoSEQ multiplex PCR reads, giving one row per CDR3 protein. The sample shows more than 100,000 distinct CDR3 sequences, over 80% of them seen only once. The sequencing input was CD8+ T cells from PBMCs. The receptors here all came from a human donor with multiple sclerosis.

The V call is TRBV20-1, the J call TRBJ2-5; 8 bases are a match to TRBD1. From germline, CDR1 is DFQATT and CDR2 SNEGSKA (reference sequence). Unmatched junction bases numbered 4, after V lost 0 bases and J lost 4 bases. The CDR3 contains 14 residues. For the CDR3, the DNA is TGCAGTGCTAGAGAGACAGGGGCGGGAGAGACCCAGTACTTC. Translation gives CSARETGAGETQYF.

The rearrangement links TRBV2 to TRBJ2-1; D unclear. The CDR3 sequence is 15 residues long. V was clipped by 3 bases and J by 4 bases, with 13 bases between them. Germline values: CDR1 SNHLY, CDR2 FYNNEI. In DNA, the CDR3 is TGTGCCAGCAGTGAGAGTCGCGGAATATACAATGAGCAGTTCTTC. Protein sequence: CASSESRGIYNEQFF.

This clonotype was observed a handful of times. CDR3 in DNA: TGTGCCAGCACCTCTTCAGGGAACACTGAAGCTTTCTTT. Protein sequence: CASTSSGNTEAFF. This chain joins TRBV12-3 or TRBV12-4 and TRBJ1-1; D not resolved. The CDR3 contains 13 residues. V dropped 7 bases and J dropped 1 base, with 10 bases sitting between them.

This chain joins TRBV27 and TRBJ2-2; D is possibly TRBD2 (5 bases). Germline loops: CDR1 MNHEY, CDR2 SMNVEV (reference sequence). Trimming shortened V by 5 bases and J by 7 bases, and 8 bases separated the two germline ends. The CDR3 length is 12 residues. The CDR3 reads CASSPAGGELFF. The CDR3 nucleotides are TGTGCCAGCAGTCCGGCGGGCGGGGAGCTGTTTTTT.

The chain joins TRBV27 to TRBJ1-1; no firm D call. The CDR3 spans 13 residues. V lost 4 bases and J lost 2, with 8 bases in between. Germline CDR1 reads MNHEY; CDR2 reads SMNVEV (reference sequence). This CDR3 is CASSYQANTEAFF. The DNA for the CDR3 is TGTGCCAGCAGTTACCAGGCTAACACTGAAGCTTTCTTT.